These 31 T cell receptor beta chains share one sample of origin, sequenced in a study of blood T cell repertoires in COVID-19. Data came from immunoSEQ multiplex PCR; TCRdb stores just in-frame clones and leaves some out. This table holds about 70,000 clones, more than 80% found once. Sequenced sample: peripheral blood. These receptors were obtained from a man at least 80 years old with acute or convalescent COVID-19.

The chain joins TRBV11-3 to TRBJ2-5; TRBD2 might be the D (7 bases). Germline V gene lookup returns CDR1 SGHNT and CDR2 YENEEA. Trimming cost V 5 bases and J 2 bases, with 12 bases left between them. CDR3 length: 14 amino acids. CDR3 DNA sequence: TGTGCCAGCAGCCCCGGGGGGCTTCAAGAGACCCAGTACTTC. Its protein product is CASSPGGLQETQYF.

The chain combines TRBV19 with TRBJ2-1; 11 nucleotides match TRBD1. The J segment lost 7 bases and the V segment lost 4 bases, leaving 6 bases of the junction unmatched. CDR1 and CDR2 (germline): LNHDA, SQIVND (reference sequence). The CDR3 extends over 15 amino acids. The CDR3 sequence: CASSTLRDRGNEQFF. CDR3 bases: TGTGCCAGTAGTACCCTCCGGGACAGGGGGAATGAGCAGTTCTTC.

The J gene is TRBJ1-1, the V gene TRBV19; D remains ambiguous. Trimming stripped 5 bases from V and 0 bases from J, with 10 bases between. Germline-derived CDR1 and CDR2 are LNHDA and SQIVND (reference sequence). The CDR3 covers 14 residues. The CDR3 sequence is CASSAGSMNTEAFF. The CDR3 DNA reads as TGTGCCAGTAGTGCGGGAAGTATGAACACTGAAGCTTTCTTT.

Only a few counts were recorded for this clone. The genes are TRBV7-8 and TRBJ1-1; D gene unclear. Germline V lookup: CDR1 SGHVS, CDR2 FQNEAQ. This CDR3 has 12 residues. Trimming pared 3 bases from V and 7 bases from J, leaving 9 bases between. This CDR3 reads CASSFSRLEAFF. The CDR3 DNA sequence: TGTGCCAGCAGCTTTTCCCGTCTTGAAGCTTTCTTT.

This chain uses TRBV10-1 with TRBJ2-7, with 13 bases matching TRBD2. The V gene end was trimmed by 3 bases and the J gene end by 4 bases; junction bases not matched to a gene: 6. This CDR3 is built from 16 residues. Germline CDR1 is WNHNN and CDR2 is SYGVQD (reference sequence). Written as DNA, the CDR3 is TGCGCCAGCAGTGAAATTCCGGGACTAGCGGGGTACGAGCAGTACTTC. It yields the protein CASSEIPGLAGYEQYF.

The chain recombines TRBV7-2 with TRBJ1-3, with TRBD1 as a possible D gene (5 bases). This CDR3 is 17 amino acids long. Germline values: CDR1 SGHTA, CDR2 FQGNSA. Trimming left V 5 bases short and J 2 bases short, with 19 bases between. For the CDR3, the DNA is TGTGCCAGCAGCCTTGGGACTCTCGGGGGAGCTGGAAACACCATATATTTT. Translation: CASSLGTLGGAGNTIYF.

This chain uses TRBV6-5 with TRBJ2-2; 8 bases are a match to TRBD1. The junction had 5 bases not matched to a gene; V was cut back by 7 bases and J by 1 base. This CDR3 comprises 15 residues. Per the germline V gene, CDR1 is MNHEY and CDR2 is SVGAGI. CDR3: CASTSDRGNTGELFF. DNA for the CDR3: TGTGCCAGCACCTCAGACAGGGGGAACACCGGGGAGCTGTTTTTT.

The V call is TRBV14, the J call TRBJ2-3, with TRBD2 identical over 11 bases. The CDR3 is 15 amino acids. Trimming at V came to 0 bases and at J to 5 bases, leaving 1 base not matched to a gene. The germline V gene has CDR1 SGHDN and CDR2 FVKESK. DNA for the CDR3: TGTGCCAGCAGCCAAGAGCTAGCGGGGGGAGATACGCAGTATTTT. Its translation: CASSQELAGGDTQYF.

This chain joins TRBV5-6 and TRBJ2-3; D is possibly TRBD1 (5 bases). This CDR3 contains 14 residues. The V gene lost 0 bases and the J gene lost 4 bases, with 9 bases spanning the gap. CDR1 is SGHDT, CDR2 YYEEEE, per germline. DNA for the CDR3: TGTGCCAGCAGCTTGGGGCAGGGTGCAGATACGCAGTATTTT. Its protein is CASSLGQGADTQYF.

V and J are TRBV6-5 and TRBJ2-1; 14 bases match TRBD2. Per the germline V gene, CDR1 is MNHEY and CDR2 is SVGAGI. The CDR3 spans 15 residues. V lost 6 bases, J lost 3 bases, and 1 base stayed unmatched. DNA for the CDR3: TGTGCCAGCAGAGGACTAGCGGGAGGCTACAATGAGCAGTTCTTC. As protein: CASRGLAGGYNEQFF.

This clone was seen a few times. This chain joins TRBV7-2 and TRBJ2-3, with D perhaps TRBD2 (7 bases). Germline V gene data show CDR1 as SGHTA and CDR2 as FQGNSA. The CDR3 spans 14 residues. The V gene lost 8 bases and the J gene lost 2 bases, with 14 bases spanning the gap. CDR3 bases: TGTGCCAGCTTACGGGGGGCCATCACAGATACGCAGTATTTT. This gives the protein CASLRGAITDTQYF.

The J gene is TRBJ1-3, the V gene TRBV2; D not certain. There are 14 residues in the CDR3. In germline, CDR1 is SNHLY, CDR2 FYNNEI. The ends were cut back, 2 bases at V and 0 bases at J, with 5 bases in the middle. CDR3 region: CASSERVSGNTIYF. The CDR3 DNA is TGTGCCAGCAGTGAACGGGTCTCTGGAAACACCATATATTTT.

V gene TRBV27 combines with J gene TRBJ1-1, with D perhaps matching TRBD1 (6 bases). The CDR3 contains 15 residues. Germline CDR1 and CDR2: MNHEY and SMNVEV (reference sequence). Trimming took 7 bases from V and 5 from J, leaving 20 bases between them. The CDR3 loop is CASNPGPGARTEAFF. The CDR3 nucleotides are TGTGCCAGCAATCCCGGTCCAGGGGCTCGAACTGAAGCTTTCTTT.

The chain has TRBV7-6 and TRBJ1-6; 8 bases map to TRBD1. With V trimmed by 0 bases and J by 5 bases, 3 bases remained unmatched. Germline V CDR1 and CDR2: SGHVS, FNYEAQ. The CDR3 is made up of 16 amino acids. CDR3 residues: CASSLAGQDNNSPLHF. The CDR3 DNA reads as TGTGCCAGCAGCTTAGCGGGACAGGACAATAATTCACCCCTCCACTTT.

The table lists this clone with many counts. V usage is TRBV28 and J usage is TRBJ1-1; perhaps TRBD1 as D (6 bases). V was trimmed by 8 bases and J by 1 base, leaving 17 bases between them. CDR3 length equals 15 residues. The V gene's germline CDR1 is MDHEN and CDR2 SYDVKM. In DNA form, the CDR3 reads TGTGCCAGCTCTATTGGGGGCAGGGGGAACACTGAAGCTTTCTTT. Amino acid sequence: CASSIGGRGNTEAFF. Using reference TRBV28 and TRBJ1-1 for the parts outside the CDR3, the full variable domain is DVKVTQSSRYLVKRTGEKVFLECVQDMDHENMFWYRQDPGLGLRLIYFSYDVKMKEKGDIPEGYSVSREKKERFSLILESASTNQTSMYLCASSIGGRGNTEAFFGQGTRLTVV.

The chain couples TRBV6-6 to TRBJ2-7; TRBD1 agrees at 9 bases. This CDR3 is built from 15 residues. CDR1 MNHNY and CDR2 SVGAGI come from the germline V gene (reference sequence). V lost 2 bases to trimming and J lost 2 bases; unmatched junction nucleotides: 4. CDR3 protein: CASSYGGTGTYEQYF. In nucleotides, the CDR3 is TGTGCCAGCAGTTACGGCGGGACAGGGACCTACGAGCAGTACTTC.

V and J are TRBV28 and TRBJ2-7, with 7 bases aligning to TRBD1. The CDR3 consists of 16 residues. Trimming removed 3 bases from V and 4 bases from J; junction bases left unmatched: 12. Germline V gene sequence: CDR1 MDHEN, CDR2 SYDVKM. The CDR3 nucleotides read TGTGCCAGCAGTTTTGAAATGAGGGGGCTTACGTACGAGCAGTACTTC. Amino acid sequence: CASSFEMRGLTYEQYF.

This clone was detected only once. The chain employs TRBV25-1 and TRBJ1-2; TRBD1 aligns across 12 bases. The length of the CDR3 is 16 residues. After removal of 1 base from V and 6 bases from J, the junction contained 6 bases not matched to a gene. Germline V gene lookup returns CDR1 MGHDK and CDR2 SYGVNS. CDR3 in DNA: TGTGCCAGCAGTGAATCAGCCGGGACAGGGGGCGATGGCTACACCTTC. This translates into CASSESAGTGGDGYTF.

This rearrangement joins TRBV7-9 to TRBJ2-3; possible D gene TRBD2, 6 bases. The CDR3 has 15 residues. Trimming cost V 5 bases and J 0 bases, with 12 bases left between them. CDR1 SEHNR and CDR2 FQNEAQ come from the germline V gene (reference sequence). This chain's CDR3 is CASSPVGGSTDTQYF. DNA for the CDR3: TGTGCCAGCAGCCCAGTTGGGGGGAGCACAGATACGCAGTATTTT.

J is TRBJ1-1 and V is TRBV5-1; a weak D match, TRBD1 (6 bases). Trimming removed 4 bases from V and 7 bases from J, with 14 bases in between. The CDR3 extends over 13 amino acids. Germline V gives CDR1 SGHRS, CDR2 YFSETQ. CDR3 coding DNA: TGCGCCAGCAGCCCGGGACACGAGTTTGAAGCTTTCTTT. It specifies CASSPGHEFEAFF.

This chain uses TRBV11-2 with TRBJ1-1, with D possibly matching TRBD1 (5 bases). The CDR3 totals 17 residues. Germline V CDR1 and CDR2: SGHAT, FQNNGV. V shed 2 bases and J shed 1 base, with 17 bases lying between them. The CDR3 nucleotides read TGTGCCAGCAGCTTAAGTTACGGCAGGGAGGCGAACACTGAAGCTTTCTTT. It codes for CASSLSYGREANTEAFF. Based on the CDR3 plus reference TRBV11-2 and TRBJ1-1, the full variable domain is EAGVAQSPRYKIIEKRQSVAFWCNPISGHATLYWYQQILGQGPKLLIQFQNNGVVDDSQLPKDRFSAERLKGVDSTLKIQPAKLEDSAVYLCASSLSYGREANTEAFFGQGTRLTVV.

The CDR3 bases are TGTGCCAGCAGTTACGTCGACAGGGGGTTTGTAGAGACCCAGTACTTC. Residues: CASSYVDRGFVETQYF. The chain recombines TRBV6-5 with TRBJ2-5; 9 bases map to TRBD1. Germline-derived CDR1 and CDR2 are MNHEY and SVGAGI. The V segment lost 2 bases and the J segment 4 bases; nucleotides outside the gene matches: 8. This CDR3 is 16 amino acids long.

This rearrangement joins TRBV7-2 to TRBJ2-1; 12 bases map to TRBD2. Germline V lookup: CDR1 SGHTA, CDR2 FQGNSA. The CDR3 totals 16 residues. Trimming took 4 bases from V and 6 from J; bases not matched to a gene: 7. The CDR3 here is CASSSRTSGIGNEQFF. The DNA of the CDR3 is TGTGCCAGCAGCTCCCGGACTAGCGGGATTGGCAATGAGCAGTTCTTC.

This clone showed up just a few times. The V and J genes are TRBV7-9 and TRBJ2-1, with 7 bases identical to TRBD2. V gave up 5 bases and J gave up 2 bases; unmatched junction bases: 6. The CDR3 totals 15 residues. From germline, CDR1 is SEHNR and CDR2 FQNEAQ (reference sequence). The CDR3 is CASSGRAGTYNEQFF. CDR3 nucleotide sequence: TGTGCCAGCAGCGGTAGAGCGGGAACCTACAATGAGCAGTTCTTC.

This clone was observed once. The chain couples TRBV18 to TRBJ1-5; the match to TRBD1 covers 7 bases. The V segment lost 3 bases and the J segment 4 bases; nucleotides outside the gene matches: 6. Germline V gene data show CDR1 as KGHSH and CDR2 as LQKENI. The CDR3 sequence is 15 residues long. CDR3 bases: TGTGCCAGCTCACCTACAGGGGTGGGGAATCAGCCCCAGCATTTT. It encodes CASSPTGVGNQPQHF.

The sample holds many counts of this clone. V gene TRBV7-8 combines with J gene TRBJ2-1, with 7 bases aligning to TRBD2. This CDR3 comprises 16 residues. Trimming at V came to 5 bases and at J to 1 base, leaving 8 bases not matched to a gene. Per the germline V gene, CDR1 is SGHVS and CDR2 is FQNEAQ. The CDR3 loop is CASSPQFGGSYNEQFF. Here the CDR3 DNA reads TGTGCCAGCAGCCCCCAGTTCGGGGGGTCCTACAATGAGCAGTTCTTC.

The chain recombines TRBV6-5 with TRBJ2-7, with 8 bases identical to TRBD1. This CDR3 has 14 residues. Looked up from germline, CDR1 is MNHEY and CDR2 is SVGAGI. The trim removed 6 bases at V and 3 bases at J, leaving 7 bases unmatched. The CDR3 spells CASRTGTGVYEQYF. Written as DNA, the CDR3 is TGTGCCAGCAGGACCGGGACAGGAGTCTACGAGCAGTACTTC.

This clone has only one observation. The chain joins TRBV5-1 to TRBJ2-3; D perhaps matches TRBD2 (6 bases). Germline V CDR1 and CDR2: SGHRS, YFSETQ. CDR3 length equals 16 residues. Trimming removed 0 bases from V and 3 bases from J, with 14 bases in between. The CDR3 region has the DNA TGCGCCAGCAGCTTGGCTGCGGGGCTGAGAACAGATACGCAGTATTTT. Its protein is CASSLAAGLRTDTQYF.

V and J are TRBV5-1 and TRBJ2-7, with TRBD2 identical over 8 bases. This CDR3 comprises 13 residues. The J segment lost 7 bases and the V segment lost 2 bases, leaving 5 bases of the junction unmatched. Germline CDR1 SGHRS, CDR2 YFSETQ. In DNA form, the CDR3 reads TGCGCCAGCAGCTTCGGGGGGGACGGGGAGCAGTACTTC. It codes for CASSFGGDGEQYF.

This clone was detected only once. The genes are TRBV28 and TRBJ1-1, with a weak D call TRBD1 (6 bases). The ends were cut back, 7 bases at V and 4 bases at J, with 28 bases in the middle. Germline CDR1 and CDR2: MDHEN and SYDVKM. The CDR3 is 18 residues long. The CDR3 reads CASNSRRGASGLSTEAFF. CDR3 nucleotide sequence: TGTGCCAGCAATTCCCGGCGGGGGGCGAGTGGGTTGAGCACTGAAGCTTTCTTT.

V usage is TRBV7-2 and J usage is TRBJ2-1; 7 positions agree with TRBD2. The germline V gene encodes CDR1 SGHTA and CDR2 FQGNSA. This CDR3 has 15 residues. The J segment lost 8 bases and the V segment lost 0 bases, leaving 7 bases of the junction unmatched. As DNA, the CDR3 is TGTGCCAGCAGCTTAGCTCGGACTAGTGGCGATGAGCAGTTCTTC. Amino acid sequence: CASSLARTSGDEQFF.